Reported below is one TCR beta chain. Its cognate antigen is unknown. This table comes from immunoSEQ multiplex PCR, and its TCRdb copy is limited to in-frame clones, with some not included. The sample carries about 91,000 clones, around 85% recorded once. CDR1 and CDR2 from the germline V gene are SGHNT and YYREEE (reference sequence). This CDR3 comprises 16 residues. Trimming removed 0 bases from V and 1 base from J, with 12 bases in between. These data are taken from a study of OX40 agonist ivuxolimab in advanced cancers. Findings and limits, study-wide: Expanded clones were, on average, more numerous among CD8+ T cells than CD4+. The expanded peripheral T cells' antigen specificity was not determined. Some nonresponders likewise displayed low normalized T-cell clonal expansion.

This specimen consisted of CD4+ or CD8+ T cells sorted from blood, obtained in a trial of the OX40 agonist ivuxolimab. This sequence joins TRBV5-4 and TRBJ2-3, with D perhaps TRBD1 (6 bases). This TCR derives from an adult with an advanced solid tumor such as melanoma, head and neck, liver or kidney cancer. CDR3 DNA sequence: TGTGCCAGCAGCTTGGCCGTAGGGGGAGGCACAGATACGCAGTATTTT. This encodes CASSLAVGGGTDTQYF.